This T cell receptor (beta chain) was identified in a study of blood T cell repertoires in COVID-19. About the research overall: Acute and convalescent COVID-19 samples came from the United States, Italy and Spain. PBMCs, B-cell-depleted T cells, or T cells provided the cDNA or gDNA that made up the material.

This clone was detected only once. Patients in Seattle were enrolled during active infection, then followed longitudinally. As handled by the study authors: Scientists estimated how many nucleated cells there were by amplifying reference gene primers. Sequenced by immunoSEQ multiplex PCR; TCRdb stores in-frame clones only, minus some. V, J and clone size derive from that table, while D and trimming were established from the DNA sequence. This repertoire shows some 250,000 clones, roughly 81% found once; its top ten account for 7.5%. Germline-derived CDR1 and CDR2 are MDHEN and SYDVKM. Between the trimmed V and J ends, which lost 6 bases and 7 bases, there was a span of 10 bases. The CDR3 is 12 amino acids.

This sequence originates from a woman at least 80 years old with COVID-19, enrolled during active disease. This chain uses TRBV28 with TRBJ1-5, with D possibly matching TRBD1 (6 bases). Sequenced material: peripheral blood. The CDR3 coding sequence is TGTGCCAGCAGCCTACAGGGCCAGCCCCAGCATTTT. This codes for CASSLQGQPQHF.